The 28 T cell receptor beta chains listed next were all sequenced from one sample in a study of PD-1 blockade in classical Hodgkin lymphoma (dated by TCRdb to 2019 to 2021). The method behind the library was the immunoSEQ multiplex PCR assay. In TCRdb, the immuneACCESS table is reduced to in-frame sequences with V and J assigned. These tables do not hold every clone; where another copy was compared, an unresolved V gene accounts for under half, and the others remain unexplained. A total of more than 140,000 clones appear in this sample, about 78% of them only once. The ten largest clones represent roughly 10% of the sample. Sample time point, as interpreted from the label and publication: cycle 2 day 1 (C2D1) of nivolumab. All trial patients had relapsed after autologous stem cell transplantation, with cohorts A, B and C differing in prior brentuximab vedotin exposure. This specimen was peripheral blood mononuclear cells (PBMCs), taken before the second cycle of nivolumab. The receptor source for this set is a human donor with classical Hodgkin lymphoma.

The CDR3 sequence is CASSPPNSGAANYGYTF. The CDR3 DNA reads TGTGCCAGCTCACCACCAAATTCAGGGGCAGCTAACTATGGCTACACCTTC. This chain joins TRBV18 and TRBJ1-2; the D gene is possibly TRBD1 (6 bases). The V and J ends lost 0 bases and 0 bases respectively, with 14 bases between them. CDR3 length: 17 amino acids. Per the germline V gene, CDR1 is KGHSH and CDR2 is LQKENI.

The rearrangement joins TRBV7-6 to TRBJ2-5; D is perhaps TRBD1 (6 bases). The J call may be wrong; the DNA end is better matched by TRBJ2-7. Germline V gene sequence: CDR1 SGHVS, CDR2 FNYEAQ. The CDR3 is made up of 16 amino acids. The CDR3 sequence: CASRPNRDTSSYEQYF. In DNA, the CDR3 is TGTGCCAGCAGACCAAACCGGGACACTTCTTCCTACGAGCAGTACTTC.

The chain has TRBV28 and TRBJ2-2; D gene ambiguous. The V gene lost 3 bases and the J gene lost 0 bases, with 8 bases spanning the gap. The germline CDR1 and CDR2 sequences are MDHEN and SYDVKM. There are 15 residues in the CDR3. The chain's CDR3 is CASSLGSANTGELFF. CDR3 nucleotide sequence: TGTGCCAGCAGTTTGGGCAGTGCGAACACCGGGGAGCTGTTTTTT.

The V and J genes are TRBV11-2 and TRBJ2-1; 8 bases align to TRBD2. This CDR3 is 15 amino acids long. Trimming took 5 bases from V and 4 from J; bases not matched to a gene: 7. The V gene's germline CDR1 is SGHAT and CDR2 FQNNGV. The CDR3 region is CASSPPRGGYNEQFF. The CDR3 bases are TGTGCCAGCAGCCCCCCTCGGGGGGGATACAATGAGCAGTTCTTC.

This chain links TRBV4-1 with TRBJ2-1; 14 bases map to TRBD2. Germline V gene data show CDR1 as MGHRA and CDR2 as YSYEKL. CDR3 size: 20 residues. V lost 4 bases and J lost 1; bases outside the gene matches: 12. The DNA of the CDR3 is TGCGCCAGCAGCCCCCGAGGGGGACTAGCGGGAGATTGGTCCTACAATGAGCAGTTCTTC. It yields the protein CASSPRGGLAGDWSYNEQFF.

Notes on this clone: Relative to the germline gene, one junction end is altered; a read error may explain this. The chain employs TRBV7-9 and TRBJ2-1; TRBD2 agrees at 9 bases. Germline V gene lookup returns CDR1 SEHNR and CDR2 FQNEAQ (reference sequence). This CDR3 comprises 15 residues. DNA of the CDR3: TGTGCCAGCAGCCTAGCGGGGACTTCCTACAATGAGCAGTTCTTC. Translated, it gives CASSLAGTSYNEQFF.

The chain employs TRBV6-4 and TRBJ1-2; D remains unclear. The V and J ends lost 2 bases and 7 bases respectively, with 5 bases between them. Germline CDR1 MRHNA, CDR2 SNTAGT. The CDR3 covers 11 residues. CDR3 DNA: TGTGCCAGCAGTGACGGGTTTGGCTACACCTTC. It yields the protein CASSDGFGYTF.

This chain uses TRBV2 with TRBJ2-5, with D possibly called TRBD1 or TRBD2 (5 bases each). CDR1 SNHLY and CDR2 FYNNEI come from the germline V gene. CDR3 size: 13 residues. Trimming took 7 bases from V and 4 from J, leaving 13 bases between them. The DNA for the CDR3 is TGTGCCAGCACGATGGGGGATGGAGAGACCCAGTACTTC. Translated: CASTMGDGETQYF.

The chain is built from TRBV9 and TRBJ2-3, with TRBD2 matching 7 bases. CDR3 size: 15 residues. With V trimmed by 2 bases and J by 2 bases, 5 bases remained unmatched. The germline gives CDR1 SGDLS, CDR2 YYNGEE. CDR3 residues: CASSVRLADTDTQYF. CDR3 sequence (DNA): TGTGCCAGCAGCGTCCGACTAGCCGACACAGATACGCAGTATTTT.

The CDR3 DNA reads TGTGCCAGCAGTTCCCCGGGACAGGCTATATCCGGGGAGCTGTTTTTT. It is translated as CASSSPGQAISGELFF. The chain links TRBV27 to TRBJ2-2; TRBD1 agrees at 8 bases. The CDR3 length is 16 residues. From germline, CDR1 is MNHEY and CDR2 SMNVEV (reference sequence). J was trimmed by 6 bases and V by 4 bases; bases with no gene match: 10.

This chain uses TRBV25-1 with TRBJ2-5; 9 nucleotides match TRBD2. The CDR3 extends over 13 amino acids. Unmatched junction bases numbered 5, after V lost 7 bases and J lost 5 bases. Germline V gene data show CDR1 as MGHDK and CDR2 as SYGVNS. CDR3 in DNA: TGTGCCAGCACCGCGGGGGGGGTTGAGACCCAGTACTTC. Amino acid sequence: CASTAGGVETQYF.

The sample holds one count of this clone. This chain uses TRBV4-2 with TRBJ2-3, with a weak D call TRBD1 (5 bases). The germline V and J ends were trimmed by 1 base and 0 bases, with 8 bases remaining between them. Per the germline V gene, CDR1 is LGHNA and CDR2 is YNFKEQ. The CDR3 contains 15 residues. In nucleotides, the CDR3 is TGTGCCAGCAGCCAAGCCCAGGGAAGCACAGATACGCAGTATTTT. Protein product: CASSQAQGSTDTQYF.

This sequence joins TRBV9 and TRBJ1-6; D not certain. Trimming removed 7 bases from V and 9 bases from J, with 11 bases in between. Per germline, CDR1 SGDLS and CDR2 YYNGEE. This CDR3 comprises 12 residues. DNA of the CDR3: TGTGCCAGCCCGCGAAGGCGTTCACCCCTCCACTTT. It codes for CASPRRRSPLHF.

The chain has TRBV2 and TRBJ1-2; 7 bases fit TRBD1. The CDR3 runs to 13 residues. The V segment lost 8 bases and the J segment 3 bases; nucleotides outside the gene matches: 6. Germline lookup yields CDR1 SNHLY and CDR2 FYNNEI. CDR3: CASEWDSDYGYTF. CDR3 nucleotide sequence: TGTGCCAGCGAGTGGGACAGCGACTATGGCTACACCTTC.

CDR3 sequence (DNA): TGTGCCATCCACGGGGGATTGTGGGCCACCGGGGAGCTGTTTTTT. Translating gives CAIHGGLWATGELFF. The chain combines TRBV10-3 with TRBJ2-2, with a weak D call TRBD2 (6 bases). The CDR3 spans 15 residues. From germline, CDR1 is ENHRY and CDR2 SYGVKD. The V end was cut by 8 bases, the J end by 4 bases, with 17 bases between.

This clone was recorded once. The chain recombines TRBV30 with TRBJ2-3; D is ambiguous. The CDR3 extends over 11 amino acids. Trimming pared 2 bases from V and 6 bases from J, leaving 6 bases between. Germline values: CDR1 GTSNPN, CDR2 SVGIG (reference sequence). CDR3 bases: TGTGCCTGGAGTTGGCAGGATACGCAGTATTTT. It encodes CAWSWQDTQYF. The whole variable domain, filled in from reference TRBV30 and TRBJ2-3, reads SQTIHQWPATLVQPVGSPLSLECTVEGTSNPNLYWYRQAAGRGLQLLFYSVGIGQISSEVPQNLSASRPQDRQFILSSKKLLLSDSGFYLCAWSWQDTQYFGPGTRLTVL.

J is TRBJ1-5 and V is TRBV6-5; D is unresolved. Per germline, CDR1 MNHEY and CDR2 SVGAGI. V was shortened by 0 bases and J by 0 bases, with 9 bases between the two germline ends. This CDR3 has 16 amino acids. In DNA form, the CDR3 reads TGTGCCAGCAGTTACTCGAGCGGCGATAGCAATCAGCCCCAGCATTTT. Translating it yields CASSYSSGDSNQPQHF.

This clone appeared a few times. Relative to the germline gene, one junction end is altered; a read error may explain this. The chain couples TRBV7-7 to TRBJ2-3; tentative D call: TRBD1 (6 bases). Germline V lookup: CDR1 SSHAT, CDR2 FNYEAQ (reference sequence). CDR3 length: 14 residues. The CDR3 loop is CASSRGHSTDTQYF. CDR3 bases: TGTGCTAGCAGCAGGGGACATAGCACAGATACGCAGTATTTT.

The CDR3 protein is CASSSWAGRGEQYF. The CDR3, as DNA: TGTGCCAGCAGCTCCTGGGCCGGGAGAGGTGAGCAGTACTTC. The V call is TRBV7-3, the J call TRBJ2-7, with D tentatively TRBD2 (6 bases). V was shortened by 4 bases and J by 7 bases, with 17 bases between the two germline ends. Looked up from germline, CDR1 is SGHTA and CDR2 is FQGTGA. The CDR3 contains 14 residues.

This chain connects TRBV5-4 to TRBJ2-3, with D tentatively TRBD1 (5 bases). The V end was cut by 4 bases, the J end by 5 bases, with 8 bases between. The CDR3 is 12 amino acids. CDR1 and CDR2 from the germline V gene are SGHNT and YYREEE (reference sequence). This chain's CDR3 is CASSTDRDTQYF. Written as DNA, the CDR3 is TGTGCCAGCAGCACCGACAGAGATACGCAGTATTTT.

This sequence joins TRBV7-9 and TRBJ1-1; TRBD1 might be the D (5 bases). From germline, CDR1 is SEHNR and CDR2 FQNEAQ (reference sequence). The CDR3 is 13 amino acids. Trimming cost V 5 bases and J 3 bases, with 10 bases left between them. CDR3 sequence (DNA): TGTGCCAGCAGCCCTCCCAGGGACACTGAAGCTTTCTTT. Translating it yields CASSPPRDTEAFF.

The J gene is TRBJ1-1, the V gene TRBV29-1; unclear D gene. The CDR3 is made up of 12 amino acids. The germline gives CDR1 SQVTM, CDR2 ANQGSEA. Trimming pared 2 bases from V and 5 bases from J, leaving 9 bases between. CDR3 in DNA: TGCAGCGTTGAAATAAGCGCTACTGAAGCTTTCTTT. Its translation: CSVEISATEAFF.

The chain joins TRBV6-1 to TRBJ1-1, with 9 nucleotides matching TRBD1. Germline V gene lookup returns CDR1 MNHNS and CDR2 SASEGT. This CDR3 comprises 13 residues. V dropped 4 bases and J dropped 4; count of bases not matched to a gene: 1. In nucleotides, the CDR3 is TGTGCCAGCAGTGTGGACAGGGGCACTGAAGCTTTCTTT. It specifies CASSVDRGTEAFF.

V gene TRBV27 combines with J gene TRBJ1-6, with 7 bases matching TRBD1. The CDR3 spans 19 residues. Germline CDR1 is MNHEY and CDR2 is SMNVEV (reference sequence). J was trimmed by 0 bases and V by 4 bases; bases with no gene match: 12. The CDR3 nucleotides read TGTGCCAGCAGTTCGGGGACAGCGGCGCTATACTCCTATAATTCACCCCTCCACTTT. It yields the protein CASSSGTAALYSYNSPLHF.

This clone was detected only once. J is TRBJ2-1 and V is TRBV5-1, with 13 positions matching TRBD2. V lost 4 bases and J lost 1; bases outside the gene matches: 14. This CDR3 region has 20 residues. The germline gives CDR1 SGHRS, CDR2 YFSETQ. The CDR3 sequence: CASSTASGLAGVISYNEQFF. In DNA, the CDR3 is TGCGCCAGCAGCACCGCCTCCGGACTAGCGGGGGTCATATCCTACAATGAGCAGTTCTTC.

This sequence joins TRBV6-1 and TRBJ1-1; no clear D gene. V lost 6 bases and J lost 6, with 11 bases in between. Germline V lookup: CDR1 MNHNS, CDR2 SASEGT. CDR3 size: 12 residues. As DNA, the CDR3 is TGTGCCAGCAGGGCGGACGTGGCTGAAGCTTTCTTT. Amino acid sequence: CASRADVAEAFF.

The chain joins TRBV28 to TRBJ2-7; D possibly corresponds to TRBD1 (6 bases). The CDR3 runs 15 residues. Trimming left V 5 bases short and J 0 bases short, with 14 bases between. Germline-derived CDR1 and CDR2 are MDHEN and SYDVKM. The CDR3 DNA follows: TGTGCCAGCAGTCTCCCGGACAGCCTCTCCTACGAGCAGTACTTC. Amino acid sequence: CASSLPDSLSYEQYF.

The chain carries TRBV2 and TRBJ1-5; 12 nucleotides align to TRBD1. This CDR3 spans 14 amino acids. Germline V gives CDR1 SNHLY, CDR2 FYNNEI. V shed 4 bases and J 5 bases; nucleotides not matched to a gene: 0. CDR3 DNA sequence: TGTGCCAGCAGTGGGGACAGGGGGCATCAGCCCCAGCATTTT. Protein product: CASSGDRGHQPQHF. Using reference TRBV2 and TRBJ1-5 for the parts outside the CDR3, the full variable domain is EPEVTQTPSHQVTQMGQEVILRCVPISNHLYFYWYRQILGQKVEFLVSFYNNEISEKSEIFDDQFSVERPDGSNFTLKIRSTKLEDSAMYFCASSGDRGHQPQHFGDGTRLSIL.